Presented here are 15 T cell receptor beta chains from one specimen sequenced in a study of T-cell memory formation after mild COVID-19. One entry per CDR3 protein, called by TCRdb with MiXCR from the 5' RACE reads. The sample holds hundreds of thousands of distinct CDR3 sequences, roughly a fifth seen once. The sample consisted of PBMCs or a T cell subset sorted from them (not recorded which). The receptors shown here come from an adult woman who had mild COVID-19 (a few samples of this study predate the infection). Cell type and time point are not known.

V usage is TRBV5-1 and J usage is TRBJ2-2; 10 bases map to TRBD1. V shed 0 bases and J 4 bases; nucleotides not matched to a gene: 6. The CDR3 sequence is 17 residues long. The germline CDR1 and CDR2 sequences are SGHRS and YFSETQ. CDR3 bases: TGCGCCAGCAGCTTGGCTGTCCGGGACAGGGGCACCGGGGAGCTGTTTTTT. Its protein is CASSLAVRDRGTGELFF.

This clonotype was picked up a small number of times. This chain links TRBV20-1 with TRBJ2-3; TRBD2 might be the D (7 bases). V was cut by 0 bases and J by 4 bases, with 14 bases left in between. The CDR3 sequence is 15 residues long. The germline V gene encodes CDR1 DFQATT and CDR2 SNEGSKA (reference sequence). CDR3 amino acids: CSARDFGEGADTQYF. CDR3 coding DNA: TGCAGTGCTAGAGATTTCGGGGAGGGGGCAGATACGCAGTATTTT.

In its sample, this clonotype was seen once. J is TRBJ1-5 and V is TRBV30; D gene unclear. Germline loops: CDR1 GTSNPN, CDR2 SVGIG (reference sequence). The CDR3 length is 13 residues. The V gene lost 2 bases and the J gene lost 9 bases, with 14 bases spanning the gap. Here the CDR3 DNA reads TGTGCCTGGAGTCCAGACCGTAACCTGCCCCAGCATTTT. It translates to CAWSPDRNLPQHF.

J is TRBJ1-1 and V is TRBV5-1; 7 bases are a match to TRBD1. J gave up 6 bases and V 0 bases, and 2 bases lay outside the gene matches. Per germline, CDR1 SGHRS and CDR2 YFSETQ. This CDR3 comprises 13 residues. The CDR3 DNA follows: TGCGCCAGCAGCTTGGAGCAGGGGGCTGAAGCTTTCTTT. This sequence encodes CASSLEQGAEAFF.

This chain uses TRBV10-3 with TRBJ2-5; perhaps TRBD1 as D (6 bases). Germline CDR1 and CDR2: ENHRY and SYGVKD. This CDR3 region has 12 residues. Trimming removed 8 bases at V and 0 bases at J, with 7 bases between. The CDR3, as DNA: TGTGCCATCCAGGGGTACCAAGAGACCCAGTACTTC. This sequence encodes CAIQGYQETQYF.

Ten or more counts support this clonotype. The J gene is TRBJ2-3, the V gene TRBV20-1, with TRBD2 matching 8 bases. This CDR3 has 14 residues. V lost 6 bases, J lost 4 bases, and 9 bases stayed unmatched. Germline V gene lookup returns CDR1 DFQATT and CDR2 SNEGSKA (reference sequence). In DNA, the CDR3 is TGCAGTGCCGAGCGGGAGTGGGTGCCAGATACGCAGTATTTT. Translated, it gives CSAEREWVPDTQYF.

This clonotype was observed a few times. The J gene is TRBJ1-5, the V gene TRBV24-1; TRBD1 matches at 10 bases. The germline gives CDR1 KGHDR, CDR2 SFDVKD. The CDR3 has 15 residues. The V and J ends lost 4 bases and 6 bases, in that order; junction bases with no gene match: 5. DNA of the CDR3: TGTGCCACCAGTGACCGGGACAGGGGAAGTCAGCCCCAGCATTTT. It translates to CATSDRDRGSQPQHF.

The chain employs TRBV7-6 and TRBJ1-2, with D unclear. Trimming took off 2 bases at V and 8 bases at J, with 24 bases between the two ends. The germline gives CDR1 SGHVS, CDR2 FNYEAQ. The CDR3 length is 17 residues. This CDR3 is CASSLLGQGRWASGYTF. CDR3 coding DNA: TGTGCCAGCAGCTTATTAGGTCAAGGGCGTTGGGCTTCCGGCTACACCTTC.

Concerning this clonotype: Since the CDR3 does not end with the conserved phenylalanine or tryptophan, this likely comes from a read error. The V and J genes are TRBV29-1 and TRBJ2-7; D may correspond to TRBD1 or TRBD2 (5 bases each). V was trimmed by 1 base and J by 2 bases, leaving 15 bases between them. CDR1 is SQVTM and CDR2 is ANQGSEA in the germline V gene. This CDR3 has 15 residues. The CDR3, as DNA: TGCAGCGTTGAAGGGTCCGGGACCGGGCCCTACGAGCAGTACTTA. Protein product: CSVEGSGTGPYEQYL.

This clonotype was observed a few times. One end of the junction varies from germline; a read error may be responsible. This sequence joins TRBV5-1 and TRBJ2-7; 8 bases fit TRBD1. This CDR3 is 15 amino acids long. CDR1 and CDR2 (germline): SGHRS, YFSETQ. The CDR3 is CASSLGGTGNYEQYF. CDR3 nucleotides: TGTGCCAGCAGCCTAGGCGGGACAGGTAACTACGAGCAGTACTTC.

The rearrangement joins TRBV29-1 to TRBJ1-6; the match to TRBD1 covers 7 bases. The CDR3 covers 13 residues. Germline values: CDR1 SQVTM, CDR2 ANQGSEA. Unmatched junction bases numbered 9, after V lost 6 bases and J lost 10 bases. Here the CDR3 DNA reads TGCAGCGTAGGACAGGAGGTTGCCTCACCCCTCCACTTT. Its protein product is CSVGQEVASPLHF.

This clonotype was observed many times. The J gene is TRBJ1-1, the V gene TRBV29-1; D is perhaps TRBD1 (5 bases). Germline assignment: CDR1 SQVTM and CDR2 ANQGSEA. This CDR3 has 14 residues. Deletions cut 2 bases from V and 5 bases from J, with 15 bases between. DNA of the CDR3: TGCAGCGTTGAATCGTGGGCAGGGAGAACTGAAGCTTTCTTT. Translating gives CSVESWAGRTEAFF.

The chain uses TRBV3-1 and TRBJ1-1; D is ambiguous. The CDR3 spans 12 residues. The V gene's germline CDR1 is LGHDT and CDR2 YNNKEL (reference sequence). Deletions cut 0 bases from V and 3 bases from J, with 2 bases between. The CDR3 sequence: CASSQEYTEAFF. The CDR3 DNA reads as TGTGCCAGCAGCCAAGAATACACTGAAGCTTTCTTT. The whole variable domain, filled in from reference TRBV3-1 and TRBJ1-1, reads DTAVSQTPKYLVTQMGNDKSIKCEQNLGHDTMYWYKQDSKKFLKIMFSYNNKELIINETVPNRFSPKSPDKAHLNLHINSLELGDSAVYFCASSQEYTEAFFGQGTRLTVV.

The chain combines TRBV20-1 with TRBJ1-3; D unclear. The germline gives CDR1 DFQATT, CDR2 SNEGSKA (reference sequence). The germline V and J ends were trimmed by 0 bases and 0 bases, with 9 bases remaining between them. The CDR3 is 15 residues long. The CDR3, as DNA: TGCAGTGCTAGAGATATCGCAGGCTCTGGAAACACCATATATTTT. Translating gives CSARDIAGSGNTIYF.

CDR3 loop: CASSLTNWNTEAFF. CDR3 DNA: TGTGCCAGCAGTTTAACGAACTGGAACACTGAAGCTTTCTTT. The genes are TRBV27 and TRBJ1-1; D gene uncertain. Per germline, CDR1 MNHEY and CDR2 SMNVEV (reference sequence). The CDR3 has 14 amino acids. V was clipped by 2 bases and J by 1 base, with 8 bases between them.